This paragraph reports one TCR beta chain. The antigen remains undetermined. The record originates from a study of cytomegalovirus exposure and HLA in healthy donors. Whole-study results and caveats: In a later analysis, an Asian-associated ancestry cluster reportedly showed fewer N-insertions than the approximately 660-donor mean.

All the people who gave samples were healthy bone marrow donors. Trimming removed 0 bases from V and 0 bases from J, with 9 bases in between. The CDR3 sequence is 15 residues long. Germline V CDR1 and CDR2: SGHRS, YFSETQ. 60 Vbeta and 13 Jbeta primers were used in PCR. Authors' analysis steps: As a later analysis found, there were 70 million to 80 million unique TCR beta chains, of which some 9.9 million were shared. Sequencing used immunoSEQ multiplex PCR; TCRdb keeps in-frame clones, though not all of them. V, J and clone size were drawn from that table, and D and trimming were deduced from the DNA. The sample has more than 200,000 clones; around 79% are singletons.

Sequencing was performed on PBMCs. The clonotype originates from a male donor in good health and CMV-seronegative. This chain links TRBV5-1 with TRBJ1-2, with D unresolved. CDR3 protein: CASSLAGIPNYGYTF. CDR3 sequence (DNA): TGCGCCAGCAGCTTGGCCGGGATTCCTAACTATGGCTACACCTTC.